The source of this T cell receptor (beta chain) is a study of post-analysis software for immune sequencing data. On the study more broadly: The disease courses covered relapsing-remitting, secondary progressive and progressive-relapsing multiple sclerosis.

Study findings and constraints: When patients were compared with controls, about 5 TRBV segments were more frequent, TRBV5-6, TRBV5-1 and TRBV20-1 among them. Normalized Chao1 diversity was significantly reduced in patients versus controls. Samples made in the same batch grouped tightly together by F measure.

TCR beta libraries were prepared from cDNA with unique molecular identifiers. Each batch of 1 to 10 million T cells produced 450,000 to 500,000 cDNA molecules. One entry per CDR3 protein results from TCRdb running MiXCR on the PCR reads. The sample lists fewer than 850,000 distinct CDR3 sequences, around 46% seen once, with 4.9% in the top ten. CDR3 length equals 20 residues. CDR1 and CDR2 (germline): MDHEN, SYDVKM. The trim removed 3 bases at V and 0 bases at J, leaving 12 bases unmatched. In regard to this clonotype: Antigen specificity is unknown.

This sequence originates from a girl aged 5-17 years with multiple sclerosis. The chain carries TRBV28 and TRBJ2-3; 13 bases are shared with TRBD2. What was sequenced was blood. The CDR3 DNA follows: TGTGCCAGCAGTTTCGGGACTAGCGGGACTCTTTCCTCTAGCACAGATACGCAGTATTTT. Translation gives CASSFGTSGTLSSSTDTQYF.